Given below is one TCR beta chain in context. These data belong to a study of blood T cell repertoires in COVID-19. As for the study in general: T cells, B-cell-depleted T cells, or PBMCs provided the cDNA or gDNA that served as material.

Trimming at V came to 4 bases and at J to 4 bases, leaving 7 bases not matched to a gene. The CDR3 runs to 15 residues. The germline V gene encodes CDR1 LNHNV and CDR2 YYDKDF (reference sequence). The protocol was immunoSEQ multiplex PCR, while the TCRdb copy is restricted to in-frame clones and leaves out a portion. This sample yields about 73,000 clones, of which over 75% are seen a single time; around 4.3% belongs to the top ten. Sequenced: peripheral blood. J is TRBJ2-5 and V is TRBV15; 9 bases are shared with TRBD2. This TCR was sampled from a woman aged 55 to 70 with acute or convalescent COVID-19. CDR3 DNA sequence: TGTGCCACCAGCAAGGACCTAGCGGGGAGAGAGACCCAGTACTTC. Protein sequence: CATSKDLAGRETQYF. The whole variable domain, filled in from reference TRBV15 and TRBJ2-5, reads DAMVIQNPRYQVTQFGKPVTLSCSQTLNHNVMYWYQQKSSQAPKLLFHYYDKDFNNEADTPDNFQSRRPNTSFCFLDIRSPGLGDTAMYLCATSKDLAGRETQYFGPGTRLLVL.